This T cell receptor beta chain came from a study of CD8 T cells in seronegative destructive rheumatoid arthritis (dated by TCRdb to the early 2020s). About the investigation overall: At the time of sampling, seven of the eight CND-RA patients were on biological drugs. Peripheral CD8+ TCRbeta repertoires of CCP-negative destructive rheumatoid arthritis (CND-RA) patients were compared with newly diagnosed seropositive RA, seronegative RA and healthy controls. Comparison cohorts of seropositive RA, seronegative RA and healthy controls came from an earlier published TCRbeta dataset rather than new sequencing.

On this clone itself: There is no known antigen for this receptor. Within one base of it there is no much larger clone, and no base qualities were kept.

Trimming at the junction amounts to 1 base on V and 6 bases on J, and the germline ends lie 15 bases apart. Via the germline V gene (reference sequence), CDR1 is SEHNR and CDR2 FQNEAQ. Taken from cysteine to phenylalanine, the CDR3 has 15 residues. The CDR3 DNA has 45 bases and is translated from base 1. Overall results and qualifications from the work: Across the approximately 120,000 clonotypes tested, no public clonotype enrichment remained significant after Benjamini-Hochberg correction. Without diagnostic samples, TCR repertoire differences may partly reflect poor disease control over the years rather than being present at onset. The authors read the apparently distinct set of enriched public clonotypes carried by CND-RA patients as support for a separate disease subset. CND-RA repertoires showed more CMV-reactive and fewer influenza A-reactive CD8+ TCRbeta sequences than controls and other RA subtypes. Once age was adjusted for, the CD8+ TCRbeta repertoires of CND-RA patients appeared less diverse and more clonal than the repertoires of other RA subtypes. The small size of the CND-RA cohort was noted as a limitation of the study.

Genomic DNA from CD8+ cells was used for TCRbeta sequencing according to the manufacturer's instructions. The immunoSEQ assay was used for TCRbeta sequencing, which was carried out at a genomics technology centre in Finland. In the paper's pipeline: Clonotype tables produced by the immunoSEQ preprocessing pipeline were converted into VDJtools format, and non-productive clonotypes were filtered out. Samples with fewer than 10,000 reads were excluded, the remaining samples were subsampled to 10,000 reads, and six of eight CND-RA samples were retained. Using the VDJtools CalcDiversityStats function on data subsampled to 10,000 reads, the Shannon-Wiener, Simpson and clonality indices were calculated. Non-singleton TCRbeta clonotypes were hard-matched, with no mismatches allowed, against VDJdb to infer antigen specificity. CDR3 sequences that differed by one amino acid (Hamming distance 1) were grouped together into clusters with potentially shared antigen targets. After groups were resampled to six samples, public clonotypes were tested for group enrichment with one-sided Fisher's exact tests, and this procedure was repeated ten times. The table comes from immuneACCESS by way of TCRdb, which keeps in-frame sequences with V and J called. Part of the clones is missing from these tables; in studies checked, under half for an unresolved V gene and the rest for unknown reasons. For V, J and clone size, that table is used; D and trimming come from the DNA. The sample data list over 10,000 clones, and roughly four fifths of these were observed just once. About a quarter of the sample belongs to the ten largest clones.

The CND-RA patients tested negative on the clinical CCP2 antibody test, and joint destruction in these patients kept progressing despite active therapy. Every CND-RA patient showed typical joint destruction in the wrists and ankles and had failed conventional anti-rheumatic therapy. Sampling of CND-RA patients was performed not at diagnosis but after long disease histories, which spanned decades in several cases. Each patient provided around 50 millilitres of EDTA-anticoagulated peripheral blood. Ficoll-Paque PLUS density gradient separation was used to isolate peripheral blood mononuclear cells. AutoMACS magnetic bead positive selection was used to isolate CD8+ cells from fresh or cryopreserved PBMCs, and flow cytometry was used to check purity. Nucleospin Tissue or Tissue XS kits were used for genomic DNA extraction, and quantification was performed on a Qubit 2.0 fluorometer.

This receptor was obtained from a woman aged 25 to 50 with seronegative destructive rheumatoid arthritis. Sequencing was carried out using CD8+ T cells from blood. The sequence links TRBV7-9 to TRBJ1-2; a confident D gene designation cannot be given. The CDR3 protein is CASSLGAGHGNGYTF. The nucleotide sequence reads as follows: TGTGCCAGCAGCTTAGGGGCGGGTCACGGGAATGGCTACACCTTC.